Below, one TCR beta chain is given with its context. Its antigen remains unknown. Each CDR3 protein gets one entry after TCRdb re-called the 5' RACE reads with MiXCR. This table has 420,000 or so distinct CDR3 sequences, approximately 18% appearing once. The CDR3 contains 16 residues. Germline V gives CDR1 SGHRS, CDR2 YFSETQ. The V segment lost 4 bases and the J segment 1 base; nucleotides outside the gene matches: 5. The data were taken from a study of identical twins. Every sampled donor was Caucasian and healthy. Points from the study as a whole: For cord blood, abundant beta clonotypes had fewer insertions, unlike memory repertoires, which showed none. The study based its conclusions on cross-sectional statistical analysis and did not follow the same donors. Twins shared out-of-frame alpha sequences with excess low generation probability.

Sequenced: naive T cells sorted from blood. This chain joins TRBV5-1 and TRBJ2-5; 12 bases fit TRBD1. The sequence derives from a middle-aged man in good health. CDR3 residues: CASSRGQGALQETQYF. The CDR3 nucleotides are TGCGCCAGCAGCAGGGGACAGGGGGCCCTCCAAGAGACCCAGTACTTC.